A selection of T cell receptor beta chains follows, all from one sample in a study of graft-versus-host responses after intestinal transplantation. These receptors lack a known antigen. The assay was immunoSEQ multiplex PCR, and TCRdb's table has in-frame clones only and misses some. The top ten hold around 0.57% of the sample, which has about 70,000 clones, around 96% seen once. The sequences come from unstimulated CD8+ T cells sorted from spleen or lymph node cells, collected before intestinal transplant. These receptors all stem from a human donor who received an intestinal transplant. The CDR3 runs from the conserved cysteine through the conserved F or W. D genes are given only for firm matches. Clone size is given for some rows only: seen once, a few or many times, or a class if the clone is expanded.

clone_size	v_call	j_call	d_call	cdr3_nt	cdr3_aa
once	TRBV4-1	TRBJ2-5	NA	TGCGCCAGCAGCCAAGACCCAGTAAGGGCCCAAGAGACCCAGTACTTC	CASSQDPVRAQETQYF
NA	TRBV10-3	TRBJ2-1	NA	TGTGCCATCAGTGAGTCCCCGAGGAAAATCTCCTACAATGAGCAGTTCTTC	CAISESPRKISYNEQFF
NA	TRBV11-3	TRBJ1-1	NA	TGTGCCAGCAGCTTAGCGGGGACTGAAGCTTTCTTT	CASSLAGTEAFF
NA	TRBV5-4	TRBJ1-2	NA	TGTGCCAGCAGCTTGGGACAGGGCTACACCTTC	CASSLGQGYTF
NA	TRBV16	TRBJ2-3	NA	TGTGCCAGCAGCCAATACGAAGCCACAGATACGCAGTATTTT	CASSQYEATDTQYF
once	TRBV7-9	TRBJ1-2	NA	TGTGCCAGCAGCTGTTCAAGGGGATATCCTTGTGGCTACACCTTC	CASSCSRGYPCGYTF
NA	TRBV5-1	TRBJ2-7	NA	TGCGCCAGCAGCCCGCCCTCGGAGGGGAGCTCCTACGAGCAGTACTTC	CASSPPSEGSSYEQYF
once	TRBV6-1	TRBJ2-1	NA	TGTGCCAGCAGTGATCTGGAGGTGAATGAGCAGTTCTTC	CASSDLEVNEQFF
NA	TRBV28	TRBJ2-7	TRBD1	TGTGCCAGCAGCTTACCGGGACAGTACTACGAGCAGTACTTC	CASSLPGQYYEQYF
NA	TRBV6-5	TRBJ2-7	NA	TGTGCCAGCAGCCCACAGGGAAGGACGGACGAGCAGTACTTC	CASSPQGRTDEQYF
NA	TRBV27	TRBJ1-5	NA	TGTGCCAGCAGTCTCGTAGGGCCGAATCAGCCCCAGCATTTT	CASSLVGPNQPQHF
once	TRBV6-5	TRBJ2-1	NA	TGTGCCAGCAGTTACGGGGGGTCTAGCCACTACAATGAGCAGTTCTTC	CASSYGGSSHYNEQFF
once	TRBV29-1	TRBJ1-1	NA	TGCAGCGTTGAATACCCCTTAGGGGACCGGGCGAACACTGAAGCTTTCTTT	CSVEYPLGDRANTEAFF
NA	TRBV6-5	TRBJ2-5	NA	TGTGCCAGCAGTTACGCAGGGGAAGAGACCCAGTACTTC	CASSYAGEETQYF
NA	TRBV11-2	TRBJ1-2	TRBD1	TGTGCCAGCAGCTTAGGGACAGGGGGCCTCTATGGCTACACCTTC	CASSLGTGGLYGYTF